This TCR beta chain emerged from a study of OX40 agonist ivuxolimab in advanced cancers. This clone occurred once. Repertoires were generated with immunoSEQ multiplex PCR, while TCRdb's copy carries only in-frame clones and drops some. The table has about 51,000 clones, around nine tenths seen once. This specimen was CD4+ or CD8+ T cells sorted from blood, taken in a trial of the OX40 agonist ivuxolimab. This clonotype was sampled from an adult with an advanced solid tumor such as melanoma, head and neck, liver or kidney cancer.

For the CDR3, the DNA is TGTGCCAGCAGTGAAGTAGGCCGAAACACCATATATTTT. This sequence encodes CASSEVGRNTIYF. The chain couples TRBV6-1 to TRBJ1-3, with D unclear. From germline, CDR1 is MNHNS and CDR2 SASEGT. V was pared by 1 base and J by 5 bases, with 6 bases between. CDR3 length: 13 residues.